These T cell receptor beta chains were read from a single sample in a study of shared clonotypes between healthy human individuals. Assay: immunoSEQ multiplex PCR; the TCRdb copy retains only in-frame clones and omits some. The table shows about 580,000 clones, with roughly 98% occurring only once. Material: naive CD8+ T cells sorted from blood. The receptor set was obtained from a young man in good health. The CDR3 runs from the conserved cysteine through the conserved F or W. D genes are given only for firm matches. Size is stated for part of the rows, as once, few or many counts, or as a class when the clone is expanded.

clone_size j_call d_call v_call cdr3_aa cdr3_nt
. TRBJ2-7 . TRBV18 CASSPDGYEQYF TGTGCCAGCTCACCGGACGGCTACGAGCAGTACTTC
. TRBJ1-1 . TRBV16 CASSSTNSVAFF TGTGCCAGCAGCTCTACCAACTCCGTGGCTTTCTTT
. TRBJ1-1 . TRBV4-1 CASSQAGVTEAFF TGCGCCAGCAGCCAAGCAGGGGTAACTGAAGCTTTCTTT
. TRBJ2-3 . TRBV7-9 CASSLGLTSTDTQYF TGTGCCAGCAGCTTGGGGCTCACTAGCACAGATACGCAGTATTTT
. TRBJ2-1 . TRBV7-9 CATVQGRDEQFF TGTGCCACGGTGCAGGGGAGGGATGAGCAGTTCTTC
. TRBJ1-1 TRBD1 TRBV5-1 CASSLASGTGVEAFF TGCGCCAGCAGCTTGGCCTCTGGGACAGGGGTTGAAGCTTTCTTT
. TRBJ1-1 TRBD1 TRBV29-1 CSVERTGRDTEAFF TGCAGCGTTGAAAGGACAGGGCGGGACACTGAAGCTTTCTTT
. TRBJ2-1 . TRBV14 CASSQDNRRPNNEQFF TGTGCCAGCAGCCAAGACAACAGGCGGCCCAACAATGAGCAGTTCTTC
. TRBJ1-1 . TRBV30 CALVGVTEAFF TGTGCCCTAGTCGGGGTCACTGAAGCTTTCTTT
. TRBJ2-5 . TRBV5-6 CASSSGPDTRQETQYF TGTGCCAGCAGCTCTGGACCGGACACCCGCCAAGAGACCCAGTACTTC
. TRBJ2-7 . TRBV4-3 CASSQGRLATYEQYF TGCGCCAGCAGCCAAGGGAGACTGGCCACCTACGAGCAGTACTTC
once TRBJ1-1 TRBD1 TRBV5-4 CASRLDRVAEAFF TGTGCCAGCAGATTGGACAGGGTGGCTGAAGCTTTCTTT
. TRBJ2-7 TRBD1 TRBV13 CASSGGQGGYEQYF TGTGCCAGCAGCGGGGGACAGGGGGGATACGAGCAGTACTTC
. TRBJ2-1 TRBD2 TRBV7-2 CASSLVPVDSGSHYNEQFF TGTGCCAGCAGCTTAGTACCGGTAGACAGCGGGAGCCACTACAATGAGCAGTTCTTC
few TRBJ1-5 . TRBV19 CASSILGDQPQHF TGTGCCAGTAGTATCCTCGGGGATCAGCCCCAGCATTTT
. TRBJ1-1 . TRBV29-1 CSVDPSFGAFF TGCAGCGTTGACCCCTCCTTTGGAGCTTTCTTT
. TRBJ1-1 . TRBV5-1 CASRDGIMNTEAFF TGCGCCAGCAGAGATGGGATCATGAACACTGAAGCTTTCTTT
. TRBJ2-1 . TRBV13 CASSATDGDNEQFF TGTGCCAGCAGCGCAACCGACGGAGACAATGAGCAGTTCTTC
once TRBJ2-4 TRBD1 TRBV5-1 CASSLTGQGAYVKNIQYF TGCGCCAGCAGCTTGACGGGACAGGGGGCCTACGTCAAAAACATTCAGTACTTC
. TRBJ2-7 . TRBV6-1 CASEGLASSYEQYF TGTGCCAGCGAGGGACTCGCGAGCTCCTACGAGCAGTACTTC
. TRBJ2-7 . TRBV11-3 CASSLVRASSYEQYF TGTGCCAGCAGCTTAGTCAGAGCAAGCTCCTACGAGCAGTACTTC
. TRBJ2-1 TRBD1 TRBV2 CASRLMDRGQDEQFF TGTGCCAGCAGGCTTATGGACAGGGGGCAAGATGAGCAGTTCTTC
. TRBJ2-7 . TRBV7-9 CASSLYGGPIYEQYF TGTGCCAGCAGCTTATATGGGGGGCCAATCTACGAGCAGTACTTC
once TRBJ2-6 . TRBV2 CASITSGANVLTF TGTGCCAGCATCACCTCTGGGGCCAACGTCCTGACTTTC
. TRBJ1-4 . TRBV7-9 CASSLMGAEKLFF TGTGCCAGCAGTCTAATGGGGGCTGAAAAACTGTTTTTT
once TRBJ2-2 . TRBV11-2 CASRHPGRGNTGELFF TGTGCCAGCAGACACCCTGGGCGGGGGAACACCGGGGAGCTGTTTTTT
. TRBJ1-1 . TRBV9 CASSPRRGSGTEAFF TGTGCCAGCAGCCCCCGGAGGGGGAGCGGCACTGAAGCTTTCTTT
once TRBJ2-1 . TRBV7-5 CARSCGPNETSYNEQFF TGTGCCAGAAGCTGCGGCCCGAACGAGACCTCCTACAATGAGCAGTTCTTC
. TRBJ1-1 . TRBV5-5 CASSPNQNGFLNTEAFF TGTGCCAGCAGCCCGAATCAGAATGGATTTTTGAACACTGAAGCTTTCTTT
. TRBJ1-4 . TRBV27 CASSLSGLTNEKLFF TGTGCCAGCAGTTTATCTGGTTTAACTAATGAAAAACTGTTTTTT
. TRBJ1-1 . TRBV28 CASSLVPGGTEAFF TGTGCCAGCAGTTTAGTCCCCGGTGGGACTGAAGCTTTCTTT
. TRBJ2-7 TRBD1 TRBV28 CASSWTGIEQYF TGTGCCAGCAGTTGGACAGGGATTGAGCAGTACTTC
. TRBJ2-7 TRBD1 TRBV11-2 CASSLTGGNEQYF TGTGCCAGCAGCTTGACAGGGGGAAACGAGCAGTACTTC
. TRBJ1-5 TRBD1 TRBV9 CASSGQGARGQPQHF TGTGCCAGCAGCGGACAGGGGGCGCGTGGTCAGCCCCAGCATTTT
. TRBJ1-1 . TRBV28 CASSLVPGNTEAFF TGTGCCAGCAGTTTAGTTCCGGGGAACACTGAAGCTTTCTTT
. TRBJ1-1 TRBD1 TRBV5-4 CASIGQGGTMNTEAFF TGTGCCAGCATCGGACAGGGGGGAACCATGAACACTGAAGCTTTCTTT
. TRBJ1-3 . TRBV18 CASSPKGVRSGNTIYF TGTGCCAGCTCACCAAAGGGAGTACGCTCTGGAAACACCATATATTTT
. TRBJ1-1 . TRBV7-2 CASSLWKNTEAFF TGTGCCAGCAGCTTGTGGAAGAACACTGAAGCTTTCTTT
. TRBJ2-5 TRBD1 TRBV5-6 CASSLGQGAWETQYF TGTGCCAGCAGCTTGGGACAGGGGGCTTGGGAGACCCAGTACTTC
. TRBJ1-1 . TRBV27 CASSLSGTANTEAFF TGTGCCAGCAGTTTATCAGGGACGGCGAACACTGAAGCTTTCTTT
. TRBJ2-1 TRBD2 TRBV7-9 CASSPTSGKNGEQFF TGTGCCAGCAGCCCGACTAGCGGAAAGAATGGTGAGCAGTTCTTC
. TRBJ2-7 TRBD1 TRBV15 CATSTTGGAYEQYF TGTGCCACCAGCACGACAGGGGGGGCCTACGAGCAGTACTTC
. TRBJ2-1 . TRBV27 CASSLSSGGYPEQFF TGTGCCAGCAGTTTATCTTCGGGGGGCTACCCAGAGCAGTTCTTC
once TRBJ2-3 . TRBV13 CASSLQQPGADTQYF TGTGCCAGCAGCTTGCAGCAACCCGGAGCAGATACGCAGTATTTT
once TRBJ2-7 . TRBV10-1 CASSESGHSYEQYF TGCGCCAGCAGTGAGTCGGGCCATTCCTACGAGCAGTACTTC